One sample yielded the 21 T cell receptor beta chains listed below, sequenced in a study of blood T cell repertoires in COVID-19. Data came from immunoSEQ multiplex PCR; TCRdb stores just in-frame clones and leaves some out. Of a few hundred thousand clones in the sample, about nine tenths were seen once. The sample taken for sequencing was peripheral blood. The receptors were sampled from a woman in her 50s with acute or convalescent COVID-19.

This clone was observed a handful of times. The chain has TRBV4-3 and TRBJ1-3, with D unclear. Between the trimmed V and J ends, which lost 2 bases and 3 bases, there was a span of 17 bases. This CDR3 has 17 residues. Germline values: CDR1 LGHNA, CDR2 YSLEER. The CDR3 loop reads CASSQLFQEGGGNTIYF. CDR3 nucleotides: TGCGCCAGCAGCCAACTATTTCAAGAGGGAGGTGGAAACACCATATATTTT.

The chain couples TRBV7-6 to TRBJ2-3; D remains unclear. Germline assignment: CDR1 SGHVS and CDR2 FNYEAQ. V was pared by 4 bases and J by 0 bases, with 8 bases between. This CDR3 has 14 amino acids. The CDR3 DNA sequence: TGTGCCAGCAGCTCAACTTCTAGCACAGATACGCAGTATTTT. Translation: CASSSTSSTDTQYF.

The gene calls are TRBV9 and TRBJ1-6; 7 bases agree with TRBD1. This CDR3 is 16 amino acids long. Trimming cost V 4 bases and J 5 bases; bases outside gene matches: 9. CDR1 and CDR2 from the germline V gene are SGDLS and YYNGEE. The CDR3 sequence is CASSPRQGVDNSPLHF. The CDR3, as DNA: TGTGCCAGCAGCCCACGACAGGGCGTGGATAATTCACCCCTCCACTTT.

The V and J genes are TRBV7-2 and TRBJ1-2; D call uncertain. CDR1 is SGHTA and CDR2 is FQGNSA in the germline V gene. The CDR3 extends over 15 amino acids. The V end lost 1 base, the J end lost 4 bases, and 13 bases lay between the germline ends. CDR3 loop: CASSLGGIRGYGYTF. For the CDR3, the DNA is TGTGCCAGCAGCTTAGGCGGGATTCGGGGCTATGGCTACACCTTC.

The rearrangement links TRBV7-6 to TRBJ2-3; a weak D match, TRBD2 (6 bases). V was shortened by 1 base and J by 1 base, with 15 bases between the two germline ends. In germline, CDR1 is SGHVS, CDR2 FNYEAQ. The CDR3 is 17 residues long. The CDR3 bases are TGTGCCAGCAGCTTAGATCAAGGGAGGCGAGGCACAGATACGCAGTATTTT. It encodes CASSLDQGRRGTDTQYF.

The genes are TRBV19 and TRBJ2-7; unclear D gene. Germline assignment: CDR1 LNHDA and CDR2 SQIVND (reference sequence). V shed 1 base and J shed 0 bases, with 10 bases lying between them. The CDR3 runs 15 residues. The CDR3 sequence is CASSIVPASSYEQYF. CDR3 nucleotide sequence: TGTGCCAGTAGTATAGTTCCTGCGAGCTCCTACGAGCAGTACTTC.

About this clone: Other nucleotide sequences in the sample specify the same CDR3. The chain recombines TRBV7-3 with TRBJ2-5, with 9 bases fitting TRBD1. The CDR3 spans 14 residues. Germline assignment: CDR1 SGHTA and CDR2 FQGTGA. The V and J ends lost 5 bases and 4 bases, in that order; junction bases with no gene match: 5. Written as DNA, the CDR3 is TGTGCCAGCAGCCCGGGACAGGGAAGAGAGACCCAGTACTTC. This codes for CASSPGQGRETQYF.

CDR3 sequence (DNA): TGTGCCAGCATACGGGCGCAGTATTTT. Translation gives CASIRAQYF. The chain combines TRBV6-4 with TRBJ2-3; D gene unclear. V was cut by 7 bases and J by 10 bases, with 6 bases left in between. This CDR3 region has 9 residues. CDR1 is MRHNA and CDR2 is SNTAGT in the germline V gene.

V is TRBV18 and J is TRBJ2-2; D perhaps matches TRBD2 (6 bases). Germline CDR1 is KGHSH and CDR2 is LQKENI. This CDR3 is built from 16 residues. With 3 bases removed from V and 1 base from J, the gap between germline ends came to 12 bases. As DNA, the CDR3 is TGTGCCAGCTCACCTACCGGGACTCAGAACACCGGGGAGCTGTTTTTT. Its protein is CASSPTGTQNTGELFF.

About this clone: Other DNA sequences in this sample translate to the same CDR3. The rearrangement joins TRBV24-1 to TRBJ1-2, with D possibly matching TRBD1 (6 bases). The V gene lost 4 bases and the J gene lost 1 base, with 9 bases spanning the gap. The germline gives CDR1 KGHDR, CDR2 SFDVKD. The CDR3 extends over 14 amino acids. CDR3 residues: CATSDPQGNYGYTF. CDR3 nucleotides: TGTGCCACCAGTGACCCACAGGGTAACTATGGCTACACCTTC.

The rearrangement links TRBV5-6 to TRBJ2-3, with no clear D. The germline CDR1 and CDR2 sequences are SGHDT and YYEEEE. With 5 bases removed from V and 0 bases from J, the gap between germline ends came to 13 bases. The CDR3 is 15 amino acids. The CDR3 DNA is TGTGCCAGCAGTTTCCCAGACGGGAGCACAGATACGCAGTATTTT. Translating gives CASSFPDGSTDTQYF.

The V call is TRBV30, the J call TRBJ2-3, with 12 positions matching TRBD2. CDR1 and CDR2 (germline): GTSNPN, SVGIG (reference sequence). The CDR3 loop spans 16 amino acids. The V segment lost 2 bases and the J segment 7 bases; nucleotides outside the gene matches: 10. The CDR3 DNA is TGTGCCTGGAGTTCCCTAGCGGGGGGGGAAATGAATACGCAGTATTTT. Its translation is CAWSSLAGGEMNTQYF.

The chain combines TRBV30 with TRBJ1-5; 8 nucleotides align to TRBD1. CDR3 length equals 17 residues. The ends lost 2 bases at V and 1 base at J; junction bases unmatched: 10. Looked up from germline, CDR1 is GTSNPN and CDR2 is SVGIG (reference sequence). CDR3 in amino acids: CAWSQGRGRRSNQPQHF. CDR3 bases: TGTGCCTGGAGTCAGGGCAGGGGGCGAAGAAGCAATCAGCCCCAGCATTTT.

This chain uses TRBV5-1 with TRBJ2-3, with D possibly matching TRBD2 (7 bases). This CDR3 is 15 amino acids long. Germline lookup yields CDR1 SGHRS and CDR2 YFSETQ. V was trimmed by 3 bases and J by 5 bases, leaving 16 bases between them. Written as DNA, the CDR3 is TGCGCCAGCAGCTCGCTCGGGGGGCCGGGAGATACGCAGTATTTT. Its protein product is CASSSLGGPGDTQYF. The full variable domain, with the rest looked up from reference TRBV5-1 and TRBJ2-3, is KAGVTQTPRYLIKTRGQQVTLSCSPISGHRSVSWYQQTPGQGLQFLFEYFSETQRNKGNFPGRFSGRQFSNSRSEMNVSTLELGDSALYLCASSSLGGPGDTQYFGPGTRLTVL.

The chain uses TRBV12-5 and TRBJ2-5; TRBD2 is a possible D gene (6 bases). Germline assignment: CDR1 LGHNT and CDR2 FRNRAP. The V end was cut by 0 bases, the J end by 5 bases, with 22 bases between. This CDR3 is built from 18 residues. The CDR3 is CASGLVFGGTGNKETQYF. The CDR3 nucleotides read TGTGCTAGTGGTTTGGTATTCGGAGGGACGGGGAACAAGGAGACCCAGTACTTC.

The chain recombines TRBV19 with TRBJ1-1, with unresolved D. The CDR3 is 14 residues long. Germline-derived CDR1 and CDR2 are LNHDA and SQIVND (reference sequence). V lost 4 bases to trimming and J lost 0 bases, with 9 bases between them. The CDR3 DNA reads as TGTGCCAGTAGTACGAGCGTAATGAACACTGAAGCTTTCTTT. Amino acids: CASSTSVMNTEAFF.

This sequence joins TRBV12-3 or TRBV12-4 and TRBJ1-1; D is uncertain. This CDR3 has 13 residues. Trimming shortened V by 3 bases and J by 3 bases, and 8 bases separated the two germline ends. Written as DNA, the CDR3 is TGTGCCAGCAGTTTTTTCCGGGACACTGAAGCTTTCTTT. Translating it yields CASSFFRDTEAFF.

The chain employs TRBV18 and TRBJ2-2, with D maybe TRBD2 (5 bases). V lost 8 bases, J lost 4 bases, and 14 bases lay in between. This CDR3 is built from 14 residues. Germline V lookup: CDR1 KGHSH, CDR2 LQKENI. The chain's CDR3 is CASAAAYATGELFF. The CDR3 DNA is TGTGCCAGCGCAGCGGCGTACGCCACCGGGGAGCTGTTTTTT.

The rearrangement uses TRBV24-1 and TRBJ2-3; D is unresolved. This CDR3 comprises 15 residues. V was trimmed by 4 bases and J by 0 bases, leaving 10 bases between them. Germline V gene lookup returns CDR1 KGHDR and CDR2 SFDVKD. CDR3 amino acids: CATSDTRSSTDTQYF. The CDR3 DNA reads as TGTGCCACCAGTGACACCCGGTCTAGCACAGATACGCAGTATTTT.

The gene calls are TRBV4-1 and TRBJ2-7; 9 bases align to TRBD1. CDR1 is MGHRA and CDR2 is YSYEKL in the germline V gene. J was trimmed by 6 bases and V by 2 bases; bases with no gene match: 11. The CDR3 consists of 16 residues. The CDR3 DNA sequence: TGCGCCAGCAGCCAAAGTCCGGGACAGGGACCACGCGAGCAGTACTTC. Its protein is CASSQSPGQGPREQYF.

On this clone: Other DNA sequences in the sample encode the same CDR3. This chain links TRBV19 with TRBJ2-5, with D possibly being TRBD2 (7 bases). This CDR3 contains 16 residues. Trimming left V 5 bases short and J 5 bases short, with 21 bases between. Germline loops: CDR1 LNHDA, CDR2 SQIVND (reference sequence). CDR3 sequence reads: CASSWGPSGPGETQYF. The CDR3 coding sequence is TGTGCCAGTAGTTGGGGGCCTAGCGGCCCGGGGGAGACCCAGTACTTC.